This passage covers 17 T cell receptor beta chains from one sample sequenced in a study of neurological immune-mediated disorders. TCRdb re-analysed the 5' RACE reads in MiXCR, keeping a single row per CDR3 protein. The sample includes about 66,000 distinct CDR3 sequences, roughly 3.9% of them seen just once. The sample comprised PBMCs. The receptors originated from a man younger than 45 with multiple sclerosis.

This chain connects TRBV7-8 to TRBJ2-7, with D uncertain. With 1 base removed from V and 7 bases from J, the gap between germline ends came to 14 bases. CDR1 SGHVS and CDR2 FQNEAQ come from the germline V gene. The CDR3 spans 14 residues. The CDR3 loop is CASSLELMTSEQYF. The CDR3 coding sequence is TGTGCCAGCAGCTTAGAATTAATGACCTCAGAGCAGTACTTC.

This clonotype was seen a handful of times. The CDR3 protein is CASSLMTGSTEAFF. CDR3 sequence (DNA): TGCGCCAGCAGCTTAATGACAGGGAGCACTGAAGCTTTCTTT. The V call is TRBV5-1, the J call TRBJ1-1, with TRBD1 identical over 7 bases. V lost 2 bases to trimming and J lost 4 bases; unmatched junction nucleotides: 5. This CDR3 comprises 14 residues. CDR1 SGHRS and CDR2 YFSETQ come from the germline V gene.

The table lists this clonotype with many counts. The rearrangement joins TRBV7-2 to TRBJ2-7, with 13 positions matching TRBD2. Per the germline V gene, CDR1 is SGHTA and CDR2 is FQGNSA. The trim removed 5 bases at V and 5 bases at J, leaving 12 bases unmatched. This CDR3 is 17 amino acids long. CDR3 nucleotide sequence: TGTGCCAGCAGCCCTAGACCACGACTAGCGGGGGGTCACGAGCAGTACTTC. Protein: CASSPRPRLAGGHEQYF.

This clonotype was detected many times. The V and J genes are TRBV5-1 and TRBJ2-1; D gene ambiguous. Deletions cut 0 bases from V and 6 bases from J, with 16 bases between. Germline CDR1 and CDR2: SGHRS and YFSETQ. This CDR3 has 16 residues. This CDR3 reads CASSLEALPAGNEQFF. The CDR3 region has the DNA TGCGCCAGCAGCTTGGAGGCCCTCCCCGCCGGCAATGAGCAGTTCTTC.

By sample share, this clonotype is medium-sized. The rearrangement joins TRBV9 to TRBJ2-3; D ambiguous. V was cut by 4 bases and J by 5 bases, with 14 bases left in between. Per the germline V gene, CDR1 is SGDLS and CDR2 is YYNGEE. The CDR3 consists of 14 residues. The CDR3 coding sequence is TGTGCCAGCAGCCTCCTAGGCTGGGTAGATACGCAGTATTTT. It yields the protein CASSLLGWVDTQYF.

This clonotype has ten or more counts. J is TRBJ2-7 and V is TRBV20-1; a weak D match, TRBD2 (6 bases). V was clipped by 0 bases and J by 5 bases, with 11 bases between them. Germline V gene lookup returns CDR1 DFQATT and CDR2 SNEGSKA (reference sequence). This CDR3 is built from 13 residues. CDR3 loop: CSAREVWGDEQYF. For the CDR3, the DNA is TGCAGTGCTAGAGAGGTTTGGGGGGACGAGCAGTACTTC.

A remark on this clonotype: A much bigger clone sits one base away, suggesting this may be a read error. CDR3 coding DNA: TGCGCCAGCAGCCAACCCACAGAATATCGGGAGACCCAGTACTTC. Protein sequence: CASSQPTEYRETQYF. The chain is built from TRBV4-1 and TRBJ2-5; D is unclear. This CDR3 has 15 residues. Germline V gene data show CDR1 as MGHRA and CDR2 as YSYEKL. The V and J ends lost 2 bases and 5 bases respectively, with 15 bases between them.

This clonotype was counted many times. V usage is TRBV4-3 and J usage is TRBJ2-5; 10 bases align to TRBD2. Germline CDR1 and CDR2: LGHNA and YSLEER. Losses at the gene ends were 4 bases for V and 5 bases for J; bases not matched to a gene: 10. The CDR3 totals 16 residues. CDR3 loop: CASSPGLAAGQETQYF. In DNA form, the CDR3 reads TGCGCCAGCAGCCCAGGACTAGCGGCGGGTCAGGAGACCCAGTACTTC.

There are many counts of this clonotype. The chain links TRBV4-1 to TRBJ2-6; D uncertain. This CDR3 comprises 17 residues. Looked up from germline, CDR1 is MGHRA and CDR2 is YSYEKL. V lost 1 base and J lost 0, with 10 bases in between. The chain's CDR3 is CASSQATVSSGANVLTF. The CDR3 DNA is TGCGCCAGCAGCCAAGCTACAGTGAGCTCTGGGGCCAACGTCCTGACTTTC.

This clonotype was detected many times. The CDR3 here is CATSIGGDYNEQFF. The CDR3 DNA follows: TGTGCCACCAGCATCGGGGGAGATTACAATGAGCAGTTCTTC. This chain links TRBV15 with TRBJ2-1; D is perhaps TRBD2 (6 bases). V was trimmed by 4 bases and J by 4 bases, leaving 11 bases between them. Germline assignment: CDR1 LNHNV and CDR2 YYDKDF (reference sequence). The length of the CDR3 is 14 residues. Looking up the rest from reference TRBV15 and TRBJ2-1 gives the full variable domain: DAMVIQNPRYQVTQFGKPVTLSCSQTLNHNVMYWYQQKSSQAPKLLFHYYDKDFNNEADTPDNFQSRRPNTSFCFLDIRSPGLGDTAMYLCATSIGGDYNEQFFGPGTRLTVL.

This clonotype was picked up a small number of times. Just one base apart from a much larger clone, this may be a read error. The chain couples TRBV2 to TRBJ2-6, with D uncertain. In germline, CDR1 is SNHLY, CDR2 FYNNEI. The CDR3 consists of 19 residues. V was clipped by 5 bases and J by 4 bases, with 24 bases between them. CDR3 sequence: CASSWSSNHLYEGANVLTF. The CDR3, as DNA: TGTGCCAGCAGTTGGTCGTCGAACCACTTATATGAAGGGGCCAACGTCCTGACTTTC.

The table lists this clonotype with many counts. This chain links TRBV5-5 with TRBJ1-1; D is ambiguous. This CDR3 spans 15 amino acids. V lost 0 bases, J lost 1 base, and 10 bases lay in between. CDR1 SGHKS and CDR2 YYEKEE come from the germline V gene (reference sequence). CDR3 sequence reads: CASSLVSTANTEAFF. The DNA of the CDR3 is TGTGCCAGCAGCTTGGTTAGCACAGCGAACACTGAAGCTTTCTTT.

The chain carries TRBV12-5 and TRBJ2-7, with D unresolved. V lost 3 bases and J lost 6, with 9 bases in between. This CDR3 is 12 amino acids long. The germline gives CDR1 LGHNT, CDR2 FRNRAP. The CDR3 protein is CASGLRFGEQYF. In DNA form, the CDR3 reads TGTGCTAGTGGTTTAAGATTTGGCGAGCAGTACTTC. Looking up the rest from reference TRBV12-5 and TRBJ2-7 gives the full variable domain: DARVTQTPRHKVTEMGQEVTMRCQPILGHNTVFWYRQTMMQGLELLAYFRNRAPLDDSGMPKDRFSAEMPDATLATLKIQPSEPRDSAVYFCASGLRFGEQYFGPGTRLTVT.

This clonotype was seen many times. The rearrangement joins TRBV7-9 to TRBJ2-7; D gene unclear. The CDR3 extends over 13 amino acids. Germline lookup yields CDR1 SEHNR and CDR2 FQNEAQ (reference sequence). Trimming pared 2 bases from V and 6 bases from J, leaving 11 bases between. CDR3 residues: CASSLSGSSEQYF. Written as DNA, the CDR3 is TGTGCCAGCAGCTTAAGTGGGTCCAGCGAGCAGTACTTC. The full variable domain, completed using reference TRBV7-9 and TRBJ2-7, is DTGVSQNPRHKITKRGQNVTFRCDPISEHNRLYWYRQTLGQGPEFLTYFQNEAQLEKSRLLSDRFSAERPKGSFSTLEIQRTEQGDSAMYLCASSLSGSSEQYFGPGTRLTVT.

This clonotype has at least ten counts. The V call is TRBV7-9, the J call TRBJ2-1; D may be TRBD1 (5 bases). V was shortened by 1 base and J by 4 bases, with 14 bases between the two germline ends. This CDR3 comprises 16 residues. Germline values: CDR1 SEHNR, CDR2 FQNEAQ (reference sequence). The DNA of the CDR3 is TGTGCCAGCAGCTTAGAGGGGTCAGCCAATTACAATGAGCAGTTCTTC. Translating it yields CASSLEGSANYNEQFF.

This clonotype was observed at least ten times. The V gene is TRBV6-1, the J gene TRBJ2-5, with D perhaps matching TRBD1 or TRBD2 (5 bases each). The CDR3 spans 14 residues. Trimming cost V 0 bases and J 9 bases, with 14 bases left between them. Germline lookup yields CDR1 MNHNS and CDR2 SASEGT. The CDR3 loop is CASSEALDPGPQYF. CDR3 nucleotides: TGTGCCAGCAGTGAAGCCCTCGACCCGGGGCCCCAGTACTTC.

This clonotype was seen repeatedly, ten times or more. The V and J genes are TRBV12-3 or TRBV12-4 and TRBJ1-4; D unresolved. The CDR3 loop spans 16 amino acids. V was shortened by 1 base and J by 0 bases, with 9 bases between the two germline ends. The CDR3 bases are TGTGCCAGCAGTTTAGTACCGGTCTCAACTAATGAAAAACTGTTTTTT. Encoded protein: CASSLVPVSTNEKLFF.